The sequence of this T cell receptor beta chain was determined in a study of technical replicates of blood from several donors. TCRdb keeps only in-frame clones here, not all; method: immunoSEQ multiplex PCR. This sample has approximately 99,000 clones, with nearly 97% found just once. CDR3 size: 14 residues. Trimming cost V 1 base and J 1 base, with 7 bases left between them. Per germline, CDR1 PRHDT and CDR2 FYEKMQ (reference sequence). Sequencing was performed on T cells isolated from PBMCs. The sequence derives from a human donor in good health. The chain links TRBV13 to TRBJ1-1, with D perhaps matching TRBD1 (5 bases). The CDR3 DNA reads TGTGCCAGCAGCTTAGAACAGGCGAACACTGAAGCTTTCTTT. This encodes CASSLEQANTEAFF.